In its sample, the clone carrying this T cell receptor (beta chain) was seen once. The antigen remains unidentified. The data derive from a study of radiotherapy plus CTLA-4 blockade in lung cancer. Study results and limitations: Interferon-beta, together with early blood T cell clone dynamics, reportedly best predicted response.

V shed 5 bases, J shed 7 bases, and the junction held 5 bases outside the gene matches. This CDR3 has 11 residues. Germline V gene sequence: CDR1 SQVTM, CDR2 ANQGSEA. Measured with immunoSEQ multiplex PCR; TCRdb has only the in-frame clones, and not every one. The profile shows about 88,000 clones, less than 80% of them singletons. Enrolled patients, whose metastatic non-small-cell lung cancer was chemo-refractory, received focal radiation plus CTLA-4 blockade with ipilimumab. This receptor was taken from a human donor with non-small cell lung cancer that progressed on radiotherapy plus ipilimumab. Here the sequenced sample was peripheral blood, taken from a patient treated with radiotherapy plus ipilimumab. The chain recombines TRBV29-1 with TRBJ2-7; TRBD2 aligns across 7 bases. DNA of the CDR3: TGCAGCGTTCACGGGGGGAGTGAGCAGTACTTC. This sequence encodes CSVHGGSEQYF.